These T cell receptor beta chains were read from a single sample in a study of cytomegalovirus exposure and HLA in healthy donors. Clones were sequenced by immunoSEQ multiplex PCR, and TCRdb holds only the in-frame ones, with some missing. The sample lists around 130,000 clones, more than 80% seen once, with approximately 6.7% in the top ten. The specimen sequenced was PBMCs. These receptors originate from a woman aged 25-40 years in good health and CMV-seropositive. The CDR3 runs from the conserved cysteine through the conserved F or W. D genes are given only for firm matches. The size of a clone is reported for some rows only, either as once, few or many, or as a class for expanded clones.

TRBV19	NA	TRBJ1-2	NA	CASSSQGWCGYTF	TGTGCCAGTAGTAGTCAGGGTTGGTGTGGCTACACCTTC
TRBV6-1	NA	TRBJ2-5	NA	CASSEFKASASGKTQYF	TGTGCCAGCAGTGAATTTAAGGCTAGCGCCTCCGGGAAGACCCAGTACTTC
TRBV30	TRBD1	TRBJ2-7	NA	CAWSVWGGGTGAEQYF	TGTGCCTGGAGTGTATGGGGGGGCGGGACAGGGGCCGAGCAGTACTTC
TRBV27	TRBD2	TRBJ2-1	NA	CASSAPGTSGGAAEQFF	TGTGCCAGCAGTGCACCCGGGACTAGCGGGGGGGCCGCTGAGCAGTTCTTC
TRBV6-5	TRBD1	TRBJ2-7	once	CASRTGTGDYEQYF	TGTGCCAGCAGAACCGGGACAGGGGACTACGAGCAGTACTTC
TRBV30	NA	TRBJ2-5	NA	CAWTSPGASDQETQYF	TGTGCCTGGACTAGCCCAGGGGCCTCGGACCAAGAGACCCAGTACTTC
TRBV29-1	TRBD1	TRBJ2-3	NA	CSVRTGDGTDTQYF	TGCAGCGTTCGGACAGGTGACGGCACAGATACGCAGTATTTT
TRBV7-9	NA	TRBJ1-2	NA	CASSSLGGEVGYTF	TGTGCCAGCAGCTCCCTCGGTGGGGAGGTTGGCTACACCTTC
TRBV28	NA	TRBJ1-3	NA	CASRLSGTLGGNTIYF	TGTGCCAGCAGACTTAGCGGGACCCTAGGGGGAAACACCATATATTTT
TRBV30	NA	TRBJ2-4	NA	CAWSLSGDIQYF	TGTGCCTGGAGTCTGAGTGGAGACATTCAGTACTTC
TRBV9	TRBD1	TRBJ2-5	few	CASSVMSTGEETQYF	TGTGCCAGCAGCGTCATGTCGACAGGGGAAGAGACCCAGTACTTC
TRBV19	TRBD2	TRBJ2-1	few	CASSIGGEGNEQFF	TGTGCCAGTAGTATAGGAGGGGAGGGAAATGAGCAGTTCTTC
TRBV18	TRBD1	TRBJ2-1	NA	CASSPAPGGKTYNEQFF	TGTGCCAGCTCACCTGCCCCAGGGGGCAAAACCTACAATGAGCAGTTCTTC
TRBV6-1	TRBD1	TRBJ1-1	NA	CASSHPGQGDTEAFF	TGTGCCAGCAGTCACCCGGGACAGGGAGACACTGAAGCTTTCTTT
TRBV7-3	NA	TRBJ1-2	NA	CASSLAGGTGYTF	TGTGCCAGCAGCTTAGCGGGGGGAACTGGCTACACCTTC
TRBV6-1	NA	TRBJ1-5	NA	CASSESRGGHQPQHF	TGTGCCAGCAGTGAAAGTAGGGGAGGGCATCAGCCCCAGCATTTT
TRBV5-1	NA	TRBJ2-3	NA	CASSLVGGPTDTQYF	TGCGCCAGCAGCTTGGTTGGGGGCCCCACAGATACGCAGTATTTT
TRBV6-1	NA	TRBJ2-5	NA	CASTGVRGETQYF	TGTGCCAGCACCGGGGTGCGCGGAGAGACCCAGTACTTC
TRBV9	TRBD2	TRBJ2-7	NA	CASSPGGDHEQYF	TGTGCCAGCAGCCCGGGGGGGGACCACGAGCAGTACTTC
TRBV4-2	NA	TRBJ2-7	NA	CASSQVQGSSYEQYF	TGTGCCAGCAGCCAAGTGCAGGGGTCCTCCTACGAGCAGTACTTC
TRBV6-1	TRBD1	TRBJ2-3	NA	CASSSQGASDTQYF	TGTGCCAGCTCGAGTCAGGGGGCATCAGATACGCAGTATTTT
TRBV28	TRBD1	TRBJ2-2	NA	CASYWRDRGSGELFF	TGTGCCAGCTACTGGCGGGACAGGGGATCCGGGGAGCTGTTTTTT